This T cell receptor (beta chain) appears in the sequencing data of a study of human T cells and chemical hapten exposure. Study-wide context: Sensitization applied 2% DPC to roughly 2 cm by roughly 2 cm of upper inner arm skin. The patients were mostly female; they had alopecia areata, totalis or universalis. Study outcomes and limitations: TCRs above 1 in 1000 frequency stayed constant with DPC sensitization.

As regards this clonotype: Antigen specificity is unknown.

MiXCR, applied by TCRdb to the RACE reads, yields one record per CDR3 protein. The sample lists more than 300,000 distinct CDR3 sequences, about 5.1% occurring once. The time point: pre-sensitization, week 0. The treatment here: therapeutic diphenylcyclopropenone sensitization with weekly scalp DPC. The receptor was derived from a woman aged 50 to 65 with alopecia areata. Some clones in this sample may be carry-over from other donors' samples. Sequencing was performed on whole blood, taken in connection with sensitization to the hapten diphenylcyclopropenone (DPC).

As DNA, the CDR3 is TGCAGTGGCCGGCCCCGGGACAGGGCCTCCTACGAGCAGTACTTC. This sequence encodes CSGRPRDRASYEQYF. This sequence joins TRBV20-1 and TRBJ2-7; TRBD1 agrees at 9 bases. The germline V gene has CDR1 DFQATT and CDR2 SNEGSKA (reference sequence). This CDR3 spans 15 amino acids. Trimming cost V 7 bases and J 0 bases; bases outside gene matches: 10.